Only a few counts were recorded for the clone carrying this TCR beta chain. Trimming at V came to 7 bases and at J to 1 base, leaving 3 bases not matched to a gene. This CDR3 region has 13 residues. CDR1 SNHLY and CDR2 FYNNEI come from the germline V gene. Original analysis: For nucleated cells, counts were estimated from reference gene primer amplification. Clones were read by immunoSEQ multiplex PCR, and TCRdb kept only the in-frame ones, dropping some. Clone size and V and J calls were adopted from that table, with D and trimming inferred from the DNA. The sample comprises fewer than 200,000 clones, 82% of which are singletons, and over 7.5% rests with the top ten. The entry originates in a study of blood T cell repertoires in COVID-19. Study summary: Both acute and convalescent COVID-19 samples were obtained from the United States, Italy and Spain. From T cells, B-cell-depleted T cells, or PBMCs came the material, which was cDNA or gDNA.

Sequenced: peripheral blood. The chain employs TRBV2 and TRBJ1-1; TRBD1 matches at 7 bases. The sequence was obtained from a woman aged 70-85 years with acute or convalescent COVID-19. CDR3 sequence (DNA): TGTGCCAGCAATAACAGGGGGAACACTGAAGCTTTCTTT. Its translation: CASNNRGNTEAFF.